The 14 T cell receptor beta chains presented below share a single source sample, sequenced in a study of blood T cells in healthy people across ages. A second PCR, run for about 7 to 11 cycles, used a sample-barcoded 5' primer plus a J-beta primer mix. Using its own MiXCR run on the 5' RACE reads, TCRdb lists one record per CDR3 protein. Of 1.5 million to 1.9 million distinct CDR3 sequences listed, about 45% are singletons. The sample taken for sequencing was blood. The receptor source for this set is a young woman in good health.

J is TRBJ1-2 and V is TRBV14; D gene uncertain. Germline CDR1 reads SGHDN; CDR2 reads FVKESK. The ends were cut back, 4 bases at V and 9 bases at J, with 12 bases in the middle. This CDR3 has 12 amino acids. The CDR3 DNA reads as TGTGCCAGCAGCCTTGGACCAGTGAGCTACACCTTC. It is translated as CASSLGPVSYTF.

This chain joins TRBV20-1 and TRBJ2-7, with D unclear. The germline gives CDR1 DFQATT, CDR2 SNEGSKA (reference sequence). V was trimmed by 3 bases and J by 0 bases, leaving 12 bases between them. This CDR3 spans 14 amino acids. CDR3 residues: CSASAPGNSYEQYF. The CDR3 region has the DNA TGCAGTGCTAGCGCTCCGGGCAACTCCTACGAGCAGTACTTC.

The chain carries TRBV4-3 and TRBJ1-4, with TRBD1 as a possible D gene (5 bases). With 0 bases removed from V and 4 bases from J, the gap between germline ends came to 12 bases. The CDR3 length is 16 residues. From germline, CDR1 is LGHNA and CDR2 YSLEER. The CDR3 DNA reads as TGCGCCAGCAGCCAAGATCGGGGGATAGGTAATGAAAAACTGTTTTTT. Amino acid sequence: CASSQDRGIGNEKLFF.

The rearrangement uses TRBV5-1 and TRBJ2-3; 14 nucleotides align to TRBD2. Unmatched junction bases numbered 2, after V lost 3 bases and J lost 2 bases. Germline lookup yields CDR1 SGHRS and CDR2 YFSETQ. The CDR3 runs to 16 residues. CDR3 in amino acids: CASSSTSGGVTDTQYF. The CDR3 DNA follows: TGCGCCAGCAGCTCGACTAGCGGGGGGGTCACAGATACGCAGTATTTT. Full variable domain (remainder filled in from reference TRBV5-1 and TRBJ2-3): KAGVTQTPRYLIKTRGQQVTLSCSPISGHRSVSWYQQTPGQGLQFLFEYFSETQRNKGNFPGRFSGRQFSNSRSEMNVSTLELGDSALYLCASSSTSGGVTDTQYFGPGTRLTVL.

CDR3 bases: TGCAGTGCCCGCCCAGGGGACAGGCTATGGGCCCTCCACTTT. This codes for CSARPGDRLWALHF. The rearrangement links TRBV20-1 to TRBJ1-6, with 8 bases identical to TRBD1. Trimming cost V 6 bases and J 14 bases; bases outside gene matches: 15. This CDR3 contains 14 residues. The germline V gene has CDR1 DFQATT and CDR2 SNEGSKA (reference sequence).

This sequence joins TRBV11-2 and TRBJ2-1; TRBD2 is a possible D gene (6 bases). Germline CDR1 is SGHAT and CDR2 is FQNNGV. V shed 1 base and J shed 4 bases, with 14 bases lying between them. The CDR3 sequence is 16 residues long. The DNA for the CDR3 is TGTGCCAGCAGCTTAGCACGGGCTAGCGTTTACAATGAGCAGTTCTTC. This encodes CASSLARASVYNEQFF.

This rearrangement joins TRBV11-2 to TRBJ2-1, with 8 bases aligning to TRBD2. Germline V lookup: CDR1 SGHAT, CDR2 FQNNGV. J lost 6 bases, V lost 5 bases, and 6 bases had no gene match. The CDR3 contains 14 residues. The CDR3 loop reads CASSVRAGVNEQFF. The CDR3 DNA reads TGTGCCAGCAGCGTAAGAGCGGGAGTCAATGAGCAGTTCTTC.

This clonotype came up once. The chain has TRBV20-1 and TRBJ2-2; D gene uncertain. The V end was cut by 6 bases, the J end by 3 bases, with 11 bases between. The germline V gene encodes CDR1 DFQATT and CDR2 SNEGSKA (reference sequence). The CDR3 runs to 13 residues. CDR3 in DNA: TGCAGTGCCCCAAGACGGGACACCGGGGAGCTGTTTTTT. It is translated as CSAPRRDTGELFF.

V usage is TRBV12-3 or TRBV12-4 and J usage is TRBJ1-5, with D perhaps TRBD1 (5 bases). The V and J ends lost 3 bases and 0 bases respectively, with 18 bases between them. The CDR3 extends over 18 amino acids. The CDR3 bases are TGTGCCAGCAGTTTGGAGGGACTTAGTGTCTATAGCAATCAGCCCCAGCATTTT. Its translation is CASSLEGLSVYSNQPQHF.

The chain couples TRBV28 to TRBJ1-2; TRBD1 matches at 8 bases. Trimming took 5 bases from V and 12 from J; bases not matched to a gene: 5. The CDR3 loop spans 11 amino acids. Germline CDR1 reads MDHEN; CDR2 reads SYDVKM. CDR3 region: CASSLGTGHTF. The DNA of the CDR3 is TGTGCCAGCAGTCTTGGGACAGGCCACACCTTC.

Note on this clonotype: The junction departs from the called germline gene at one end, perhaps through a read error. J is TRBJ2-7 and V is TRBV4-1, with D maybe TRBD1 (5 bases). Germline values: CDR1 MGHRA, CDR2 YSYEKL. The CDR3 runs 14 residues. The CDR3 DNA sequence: TGCGCCGGCAGCCAAGATTGGCAGGGTTGGGAGCAGTACTTC. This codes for CAGSQDWQGWEQYF.

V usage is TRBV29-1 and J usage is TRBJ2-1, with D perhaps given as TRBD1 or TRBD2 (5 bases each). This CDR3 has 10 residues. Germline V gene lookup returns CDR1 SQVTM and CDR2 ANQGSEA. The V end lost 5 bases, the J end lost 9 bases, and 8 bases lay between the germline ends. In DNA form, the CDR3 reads TGCAGCGTTCGGGGCAGTGAGCAGTTCTTC. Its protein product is CSVRGSEQFF.

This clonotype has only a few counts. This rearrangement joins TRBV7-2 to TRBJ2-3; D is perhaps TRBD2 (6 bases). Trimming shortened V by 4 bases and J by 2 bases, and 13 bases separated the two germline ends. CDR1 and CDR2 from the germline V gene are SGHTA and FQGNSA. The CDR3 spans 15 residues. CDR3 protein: CASSSLAMHTDTQYF. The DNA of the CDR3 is TGTGCCAGCAGCTCGCTAGCGATGCACACAGATACGCAGTATTTT.

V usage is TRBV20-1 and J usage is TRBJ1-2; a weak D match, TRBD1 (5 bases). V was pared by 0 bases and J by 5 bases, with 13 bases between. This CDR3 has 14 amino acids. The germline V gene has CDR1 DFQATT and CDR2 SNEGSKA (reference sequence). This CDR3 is CSARDATGGYGYTF. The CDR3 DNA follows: TGCAGTGCTAGAGATGCCACAGGAGGTTATGGCTACACCTTC.